Listed below are T cell receptor beta chains from one sample, sequenced in a study of blood T cells in healthy people across ages. Via MiXCR, TCRdb re-called the 5' RACE reads, giving one row per CDR3 protein. This table has hundreds of thousands of distinct CDR3 sequences, about 29% appearing once. This sample was shared with a second study, whose subject was T cells of mothers and their children.

Sequences were obtained from blood. The receptors stem from a boy aged 2-15 years in good health. CDR3s include the opening cysteine and the closing phenylalanine or tryptophan. The order of the fields is V gene, clone size, J gene, D gene, CDR3 DNA, CDR3 protein. A D gene is named only where the DNA matches it firmly. A clone size is listed for some rows: how often the clone was seen (once, few, many), or a class if it is expanded.

v_gene: TRBV20-1
abundance: NA
j_gene: TRBJ2-5
d_gene: TRBD2
CDR3nt: TGCAGTGCTACAGATAGCGGGAGGTTGGAGACCCAGTACTTC
CDR3aa: CSATDSGRLETQYF

v_gene: TRBV7-9
abundance: NA
j_gene: TRBJ2-4
d_gene: NA
CDR3nt: TGTGCCAGCAGCTTAGACCTTGGGACAGCCAAAAACATTCAGTACTTC
CDR3aa: CASSLDLGTAKNIQYF

v_gene: TRBV20-1
abundance: NA
j_gene: TRBJ2-3
d_gene: TRBD2
CDR3nt: TGCAGTGCTAGAGGAGTAGCGGGAGGGCCGGATACGCAGTATTTT
CDR3aa: CSARGVAGGPDTQYF

v_gene: TRBV5-5
abundance: few
j_gene: TRBJ1-2
d_gene: TRBD1
CDR3nt: TGTGCCAGCAGCATGACAGGGAAGACTATATTCTATGGCTACACCTTC
CDR3aa: CASSMTGKTIFYGYTF

v_gene: TRBV23-1
abundance: NA
j_gene: TRBJ1-1
d_gene: NA
CDR3nt: TGCGCCAGCAGTCAATCGGGGCAGGGAAAGATGAACACTGAAGCTTTCTTT
CDR3aa: CASSQSGQGKMNTEAFF

v_gene: TRBV10-2
abundance: NA
j_gene: TRBJ2-1
d_gene: TRBD2
CDR3nt: TGCGCCAGCAGTGAGCGGGGGGGCACCTACAATGAGCAGTTCTTC
CDR3aa: CASSERGGTYNEQFF

v_gene: TRBV30
abundance: NA
j_gene: TRBJ2-7
d_gene: NA
CDR3nt: TGTGCCTGGACGGTCAGAGGGCGGGCTCCCTCCTACGAGCAGTACTTC
CDR3aa: CAWTVRGRAPSYEQYF

v_gene: TRBV3-1
abundance: few
j_gene: TRBJ2-5
d_gene: TRBD2
CDR3nt: TGTGCCAGCAGCCAAGATGGGCTAGCGGGGGGGCAAGAGACCCAGTACTTC
CDR3aa: CASSQDGLAGGQETQYF

v_gene: TRBV2
abundance: few
j_gene: TRBJ2-4
d_gene: NA
CDR3nt: TGTGCCAGCAGTCAACCGCCTGGAGACATTCAGTACTTC
CDR3aa: CASSQPPGDIQYF

v_gene: TRBV7-6
abundance: few
j_gene: TRBJ2-1
d_gene: TRBD2
CDR3nt: TGTGCCAGCAGTCATGGACTAGCGGAGGGAAATGAGCAGTTCTTC
CDR3aa: CASSHGLAEGNEQFF

v_gene: TRBV20-1
abundance: once
j_gene: TRBJ2-3
d_gene: NA
CDR3nt: TGCAGTGCTGCGGGACGGGGCACAGATACGCAGTATTTT
CDR3aa: CSAAGRGTDTQYF

v_gene: TRBV30
abundance: NA
j_gene: TRBJ1-2
d_gene: NA
CDR3nt: TGTGCCTGGAGTGTAGGAACTAACTATGGCTACACCTTC
CDR3aa: CAWSVGTNYGYTF

v_gene: TRBV2
abundance: few
j_gene: TRBJ2-7
d_gene: NA
CDR3nt: TGCGCCAGCAGTGAAGACCTAGCTAACTACGAGCAGTACTTC
CDR3aa: CASSEDLANYEQYF

v_gene: TRBV11-2
abundance: few
j_gene: TRBJ1-2
d_gene: NA
CDR3nt: TGTGCCAGCAGCTTAGGGGGGTCTGTCTATGGCTACACCTTC
CDR3aa: CASSLGGSVYGYTF

v_gene: TRBV9
abundance: NA
j_gene: TRBJ1-5
d_gene: NA
CDR3nt: TGTGCCAGCAGCGTAGGTTCGGAGTCCGATCAGCCCCAGCATTTT
CDR3aa: CASSVGSESDQPQHF

v_gene: TRBV20-1
abundance: few
j_gene: TRBJ2-7
d_gene: NA
CDR3nt: TGCAGTGCAGACCTGCTAGGAAGCACCTACGAGCAGTACTTC
CDR3aa: CSADLLGSTYEQYF

v_gene: TRBV29-1
abundance: few
j_gene: TRBJ2-1
d_gene: NA
CDR3nt: TGCAGCGTTGTAACCGGGGTCCATTATCAGTTCTTC
CDR3aa: CSVVTGVHYQFF

v_gene: TRBV30
abundance: few
j_gene: TRBJ2-5
d_gene: NA
CDR3nt: TGTGCCTGGAGTGGACAGCCTCAAGAGACCCAGTACTTC
CDR3aa: CAWSGQPQETQYF

v_gene: TRBV7-9
abundance: once
j_gene: TRBJ2-7
d_gene: NA
CDR3nt: TGTGCCAGCAGCCCGAACAGGGAATCCTACGAGCAGTACTTC
CDR3aa: CASSPNRESYEQYF

v_gene: TRBV6-5
abundance: few
j_gene: TRBJ1-2
d_gene: TRBD1
CDR3nt: TGTGCCAGCAGTTACCTCGGGACAGGGTCGCATGGCTACACCTTC
CDR3aa: CASSYLGTGSHGYTF